What follows are 20 T cell receptor beta chains derived from one specimen sequenced in a study of OX40 agonist ivuxolimab in advanced cancers. Method: immunoSEQ multiplex PCR; TCRdb's copy keeps in-frame clones and lacks some. The data contain over 40,000 clones, 80% to 90% of them singletons. Sequenced here: CD4+ or CD8+ T cells sorted from blood, sampled in a trial of the OX40 agonist ivuxolimab. The origin of the receptors is an adult with an advanced solid tumor such as melanoma, head and neck, liver or kidney cancer.

The CDR3 region has the DNA TGTGCCAGCAGTCCAGGACTAGCGGGAGCGGTAGATACGCAGTATTTT. Its protein product is CASSPGLAGAVDTQYF. J is TRBJ2-3 and V is TRBV27; 13 bases line up with TRBD2. CDR3 length equals 16 residues. The germline gives CDR1 MNHEY, CDR2 SMNVEV (reference sequence). V was clipped by 5 bases and J by 5 bases; unmatched bases: 7.

This clone qualifies as medium-sized (0.01 to 0.1%). The chain couples TRBV9 to TRBJ2-2; D unclear. This CDR3 comprises 13 residues. Germline values: CDR1 SGDLS, CDR2 YYNGEE. V lost 0 bases, J lost 6 bases, and 6 bases lay in between. CDR3 DNA sequence: TGTGCCAGCAGCGTAGATCTGTCCGGGGAGCTGTTTTTT. Its protein product is CASSVDLSGELFF.

The chain links TRBV10-2 to TRBJ2-3; the match to TRBD2 covers 9 bases. CDR3 length equals 15 residues. Germline lookup yields CDR1 WSHSY and CDR2 SAAADI. V trimming: 3 bases; J trimming: 4 bases; junction bases outside the gene matches: 5. The CDR3 sequence: CASSERGGGADTQYF. DNA for the CDR3: TGCGCCAGCAGTGAAAGAGGCGGGGGGGCAGATACGCAGTATTTT.

By sample fraction, this clone is medium-sized. The V call is TRBV5-5, the J call TRBJ1-2; perhaps TRBD1 as D (5 bases). The CDR3 covers 14 residues. Germline values: CDR1 SGHKS, CDR2 YYEKEE (reference sequence). V lost 3 bases to trimming and J lost 4 bases, with 13 bases between them. For the CDR3, the DNA is TGTGCCAGCAGCTATTGGGGGTCGCTCTATGGCTACACCTTC. Amino acids: CASSYWGSLYGYTF.

The chain is built from TRBV28 and TRBJ2-4; TRBD1 aligns across 7 bases. J lost 2 bases, V lost 5 bases, and 9 bases had no gene match. Germline CDR1 and CDR2: MDHEN and SYDVKM. CDR3 length: 16 amino acids. CDR3 nucleotides: TGTGCCAGCAGTCCAGACAGGGAAAGGTCCAAAAACATTCAGTACTTC. As protein: CASSPDRERSKNIQYF. The full variable domain, completed using reference TRBV28 and TRBJ2-4, is DVKVTQSSRYLVKRTGEKVFLECVQDMDHENMFWYRQDPGLGLRLIYFSYDVKMKEKGDIPEGYSVSREKKERFSLILESASTNQTSMYLCASSPDRERSKNIQYFGAGTRLSVL.

V is TRBV27 and J is TRBJ2-3; no clear D gene. This CDR3 is 12 amino acids long. Between the trimmed V and J ends, which lost 7 bases and 8 bases, there was a span of 13 bases. Germline V CDR1 and CDR2: MNHEY, SMNVEV (reference sequence). The CDR3, as DNA: TGTGCCAGCACCTCCGTTGTGGGTACGCAGTATTTT. Translating it yields CASTSVVGTQYF.

The chain couples TRBV7-3 to TRBJ2-7; D is uncertain. V lost 3 bases, J lost 7 bases, and 7 bases lay in between. Germline CDR1 SGHTA, CDR2 FQGTGA. This CDR3 contains 11 residues. CDR3 in DNA: TGTGCCAGCAGCTTGAGAAGGGAGCAGTACTTC. Translation gives CASSLRREQYF. The full variable domain, with the rest looked up from reference TRBV7-3 and TRBJ2-7, is GAGVSQTPSNKVTEKGKYVELRCDPISGHTALYWYRQSLGQGPEFLIYFQGTGAADDSGLPNDRFFAVRPEGSVSTLKIQRTERGDSAVYLCASSLRREQYFGPGTRLTVT.

The table lists this clone with a count of one. The V call is TRBV7-8, the J call TRBJ2-7, with a weak D call TRBD1 (6 bases). V lost 5 bases and J lost 6, with 23 bases in between. This CDR3 contains 16 residues. CDR1 SGHVS and CDR2 FQNEAQ come from the germline V gene. CDR3 in DNA: TGTGCCAGCAGCGGGGAACAGGGTACGATCGATCTCGAGCAGTACTTC. Its translation: CASSGEQGTIDLEQYF.

As for this clone: An end of the junction differs from the germline gene, which may be a read error. The genes are TRBV7-7 and TRBJ2-7; the match to TRBD1 covers 8 bases. Germline CDR1 reads SSHAT; CDR2 reads FNYEAQ (reference sequence). This CDR3 region has 15 residues. CDR3 in amino acids: CASSFGTGASYEQYF. The DNA for the CDR3 is TGTGCTAGCAGCTTCGGGACAGGTGCTAGCTACGAGCAGTACTTC. The full variable domain, in which reference TRBV7-7 and TRBJ2-7 provide the parts outside the CDR3, is GAGVSQSPRYKVTKRGQDVTLRCDPISSHATLYWYQQALGQGPEFLTYFNYEAQPDKSGLPSDRFSAERPEGSISTLTIQRTEQRDSAMYRCASSFGTGASYEQYFGPGTRLTVT.

The chain has TRBV6-4 and TRBJ2-1, with TRBD2 matching over 9 bases. This CDR3 is 15 amino acids long. Looked up from germline, CDR1 is MRHNA and CDR2 is SNTAGT. V trimming: 0 bases; J trimming: 6 bases; junction bases outside the gene matches: 3. The CDR3 loop reads CASSDSAGGPNEQFF. For the CDR3, the DNA is TGTGCCAGCAGTGACTCCGCGGGAGGGCCCAATGAGCAGTTCTTC.

This clone was picked up one time. This chain uses TRBV6-1 with TRBJ2-1; D possibly corresponds to TRBD2 (6 bases). V lost 6 bases and J lost 9, with 9 bases in between. CDR3 size: 11 residues. Germline V gives CDR1 MNHNS, CDR2 SASEGT. This CDR3 reads CASRRGGEQFF. CDR3 sequence (DNA): TGTGCCAGCAGGCGGGGCGGTGAGCAGTTCTTC.

The rearrangement links TRBV6-1 to TRBJ2-5; no clear D. Trimming took 8 bases from V and 5 from J, leaving 9 bases between them. Per germline, CDR1 MNHNS and CDR2 SASEGT. CDR3 length: 11 amino acids. This chain's CDR3 is CASGVEETQYF. The CDR3 DNA sequence: TGTGCCAGCGGGGTGGAGGAGACCCAGTACTTC.

The chain recombines TRBV6-5 with TRBJ1-1; 7 positions match TRBD1. This CDR3 has 13 residues. The V segment lost 2 bases and the J segment 12 bases; nucleotides outside the gene matches: 9. Germline V CDR1 and CDR2: MNHEY, SVGAGI. The DNA of the CDR3 is TGTGCCAGCAGTTACGGGAGGGGGACAGAAACTTTCTTT. Translating gives CASSYGRGTETFF.

The gene calls are TRBV12-5 and TRBJ1-5; D not resolved. CDR1 and CDR2 (germline): LGHNT, FRNRAP. Trimming shortened V by 6 bases and J by 6 bases, and 30 bases separated the two germline ends. The CDR3 loop spans 19 amino acids. The CDR3 DNA reads as TGTGCTAGTGGCAGGAACCAACAAGTTTCCAGCTTAGTAGGTCAGCCCCAGCATTTT. This sequence encodes CASGRNQQVSSLVGQPQHF.

The count of this clone is one. The chain couples TRBV7-9 to TRBJ1-5; D is perhaps TRBD1 (5 bases). With 5 bases removed from V and 2 bases from J, the gap between germline ends came to 13 bases. The CDR3 has 15 residues. CDR1 is SEHNR, CDR2 FQNEAQ, per germline (reference sequence). CDR3 residues: CASSRQSGGNQPQHF. The CDR3 region has the DNA TGTGCCAGCAGCCGACAGAGTGGGGGCAATCAGCCCCAGCATTTT.

The chain joins TRBV15 to TRBJ1-4, with D unclear. This CDR3 is 12 amino acids long. Trimming pared 2 bases from V and 5 bases from J, leaving 3 bases between. Looked up from germline, CDR1 is LNHNV and CDR2 is YYDKDF (reference sequence). The CDR3 nucleotides read TGTGCCACCAGCAGACCGAATGAAAAACTGTTTTTT. Residues: CATSRPNEKLFF.

The chain couples TRBV28 to TRBJ2-1, with D perhaps TRBD1 (5 bases). The CDR3 loop spans 15 amino acids. With 5 bases removed from V and 0 bases from J, the gap between germline ends came to 11 bases. Germline V gene lookup returns CDR1 MDHEN and CDR2 SYDVKM. Here the CDR3 DNA reads TGTGCCAGCAGTAGTTCAGGGTCCTCCTACAATGAGCAGTTCTTC. This translates into CASSSSGSSYNEQFF.

The CDR3 region is CASSSEVYQETQYF. CDR3 coding DNA: TGTGCCAGCAGCTCGGAGGTTTACCAAGAGACCCAGTACTTC. This chain joins TRBV5-4 and TRBJ2-5; tentatively, D is TRBD2 (5 bases). V was pared by 3 bases and J by 0 bases, with 9 bases between. Germline values: CDR1 SGHNT, CDR2 YYREEE (reference sequence). The CDR3 covers 14 residues.

The CDR3 sequence is CASSQERAVYNEQFF. The CDR3 DNA reads TGTGCCAGCAGCCAAGAGCGAGCGGTCTACAATGAGCAGTTCTTC. The chain employs TRBV4-2 and TRBJ2-1, with D possibly matching TRBD2 (5 bases). Germline-derived CDR1 and CDR2 are LGHNA and YNFKEQ. Trimming left V 0 bases short and J 3 bases short, with 9 bases between. The CDR3 totals 15 residues.

The chain is built from TRBV11-3 and TRBJ2-7, with 8 bases identical to TRBD2. Germline V lookup: CDR1 SGHNT, CDR2 YENEEA. The CDR3 sequence is 16 residues long. After removal of 5 bases from V and 4 bases from J, the junction contained 13 bases not matched to a gene. CDR3 amino acids: CASSRHQGTRRYEQYF. CDR3 coding DNA: TGTGCCAGCAGCCGCCACCAGGGGACTAGAAGATACGAGCAGTACTTC.